Listed below are T cell receptor beta chains from one sample, sequenced in a study of beta chain features in type 1 diabetes. Clones were read by immunoSEQ multiplex PCR, and TCRdb kept only the in-frame ones, dropping some. The repertoire holds some 270,000 clones, about 11% seen once, with 0.017% in the top ten. Sequenced sample: naive CD4+ T cells from blood. These receptors were taken from a man aged 30-40 years with type 1 diabetes. Both conserved end residues are trimmed from each CDR3.

CDR3	V	J
SVRRGNYGYT	TRBV29-1	TRBJ1-2
ASRTVPGELF	TRBV6-5	TRBJ2-2
ASGLVLGRFGYT	TRBV12-5	TRBJ1-2
ASSVSSGANVLT	TRBV19	TRBJ2-6
AWIRTGGRTGELF	TRBV30	TRBJ2-2
ASGPLAGLETQY	TRBV28	TRBJ2-5
ASSSGQGAYGYT	TRBV28	TRBJ1-2
ASSLTPGQGKEKLF	TRBV7-9	TRBJ1-4
ATRGRTGSNTEAF	TRBV2	TRBJ1-1
AIPSGGTSTDTQY	TRBV30	TRBJ2-3
ASSPTVSGTYEQY	TRBV9	TRBJ2-7
ASSDGGRTDTQY	TRBV2	TRBJ2-3
ASSFAAEETQY	TRBV11-3	TRBJ2-5
SVEDMGAPNTEAF	TRBV29-1	TRBJ1-1
ASSLWDRENTEAF	TRBV7-9	TRBJ1-1
ASSLDPVPGDT	TRBV7-9	TRBJ1-2
ASSALAGPTDTQY	TRBV7-2	TRBJ2-3
ASSSVGQGYNEQF	TRBV5-1	TRBJ2-1
ASSQEKDPGKYEQY	TRBV4-2	TRBJ2-7
ASRGGHQPQH	TRBV19	TRBJ1-5
ASSTHRSGGSYNEQF	TRBV7-9	TRBJ2-1
ASRRPVYEQY	TRBV6-1	TRBJ2-7
ASSGGSKEPQH	TRBV6-1	TRBJ1-5
ASGPPNTQY	TRBV12-5	TRBJ2-3
AIGQGGYGYT	TRBV7-9	TRBJ1-2
ASSPPAQETQY	TRBV18	TRBJ2-5
ASSPNRGSTSNYGYT	TRBV11-2	TRBJ1-2
ASSIGSYNEQF	TRBV19	TRBJ2-1
AISELQGANYGYT	TRBV10-3	TRBJ1-2
ASSQVAGGHADTQY	TRBV4-2	TRBJ2-3
ASSASGGPNTGELF	TRBV9	TRBJ2-2
ASSSSGLKNTEAF	TRBV5-4	TRBJ1-1
ASSSLAGSSYNEQF	TRBV11-1	TRBJ2-1
AIRRLAGGTDTQY	TRBV10-3	TRBJ2-3
ASSYGQTYEQY	TRBV6-5	TRBJ2-7
SVLKLAGTSTDTQY	TRBV29-1	TRBJ2-3
ASSPTGGMNNSPLH	TRBV18	TRBJ1-6
ASSVTGTDTQY	TRBV25-1	TRBJ2-3
AWSRGGLGMTQY	TRBV30	TRBJ2-5
ASRGETEAF	TRBV2	TRBJ1-1
ASTTGAQETQY	TRBV7-9	TRBJ2-5
ASSQARQGGGYT	TRBV4-2	TRBJ1-2
ASSARGAANTEAF	TRBV2	TRBJ1-1
ASSEGRGRNQPQH	TRBV2	TRBJ1-5
ACQAGGRSEQY	TRBV30	TRBJ2-7
ASILTGTNTEAF	TRBV19	TRBJ1-1
ASSFGQRNTEAF	TRBV27	TRBJ1-1
ASSLGGGLPYEQY	TRBV7-3	TRBJ2-7
ASSPIIPVYEQY	TRBV4-1	TRBJ2-7
ASSFIQGAQPQH	TRBV28	TRBJ1-5
ASTEEPLNTEAF	TRBV28	TRBJ1-1
ASSFLGRRQPQH	TRBV28	TRBJ1-5
ASSETGSSYGYT	TRBV9	TRBJ1-2